The next 21 T cell receptor beta chains were all read from a single sample in a study of cytomegalovirus exposure and HLA in healthy donors. The PCR used 60 Vbeta and 13 Jbeta primers. The table came from immunoSEQ multiplex PCR; TCRdb's copy has only in-frame clones and leaves some out. Listed are about 130,000 clones; 1.7% falls within the top ten. Sequenced material: PBMCs. Receptors originate from a man aged 18 to 35 in good health and CMV-seronegative.

V usage is TRBV7-2 and J usage is TRBJ1-2, with D possibly being TRBD1 (6 bases). V was pared by 1 base and J by 2 bases, with 11 bases between. The CDR3 extends over 15 amino acids. The germline gives CDR1 SGHTA, CDR2 FQGNSA. CDR3: CASSLDRALNYGYTF. Written as DNA, the CDR3 is TGTGCCAGCAGCTTAGACAGGGCTCTCAACTATGGCTACACCTTC.

This rearrangement joins TRBV19 to TRBJ2-6; no clear D gene. V was shortened by 2 bases and J by 0 bases, with 5 bases between the two germline ends. The CDR3 is 15 residues long. Germline V CDR1 and CDR2: LNHDA, SQIVND (reference sequence). This CDR3 reads CASSIILSGANVLTF. The CDR3 coding sequence is TGTGCCAGTAGTATAATCCTCTCTGGGGCCAACGTCCTGACTTTC.

V usage is TRBV6-1 and J usage is TRBJ2-7, with 7 bases fitting TRBD1. Losses at the gene ends were 2 bases for V and 5 bases for J; bases not matched to a gene: 18. Per the germline V gene, CDR1 is MNHNS and CDR2 is SASEGT. This CDR3 comprises 18 residues. CDR3 residues: CASSETKVQGWLENEQYF. The CDR3 DNA is TGTGCCAGCAGTGAAACGAAAGTACAGGGGTGGCTAGAAAACGAGCAGTACTTC.

The chain employs TRBV19 and TRBJ2-1, with D maybe TRBD1 (6 bases). Germline V lookup: CDR1 LNHDA, CDR2 SQIVND (reference sequence). The germline V and J ends were trimmed by 3 bases and 1 base, with 10 bases remaining between them. The CDR3 contains 15 residues. In DNA, the CDR3 is TGTGCCAGTAGTATCTCAGGGGCGTCCTACAATGAGCAGTTCTTC. Amino acids: CASSISGASYNEQFF.

The chain combines TRBV10-2 with TRBJ1-1, with D perhaps matching TRBD1 (6 bases). With 4 bases removed from V and 7 bases from J, the gap between germline ends came to 13 bases. The CDR3 extends over 13 amino acids. Germline V gene data show CDR1 as WSHSY and CDR2 as SAAADI. The DNA for the CDR3 is TGCGCCAGCAGTGTGACAGGACAGAGTGAAGCTTTCTTT. It translates to CASSVTGQSEAFF.

V gene TRBV10-3 combines with J gene TRBJ2-7; D unresolved. The germline V gene encodes CDR1 ENHRY and CDR2 SYGVKD. The germline V and J ends were trimmed by 6 bases and 0 bases, with 9 bases remaining between them. This CDR3 is 13 amino acids long. The CDR3 region is CAIRNIVSYEQYF. DNA of the CDR3: TGTGCCATCAGGAATATAGTCTCCTACGAGCAGTACTTC.

V gene TRBV13 combines with J gene TRBJ2-5; 14 nucleotides agree with TRBD2. J lost 2 bases, V lost 3 bases, and 5 bases had no gene match. Germline-derived CDR1 and CDR2 are PRHDT and FYEKMQ (reference sequence). The CDR3 is 17 residues long. The CDR3 DNA reads as TGTGCCAGCAGCTTGGGACTAGCGGGAGCGTCGCAAGAGACCCAGTACTTC. Amino acids: CASSLGLAGASQETQYF.

The chain has TRBV2 and TRBJ2-7, with D perhaps matching TRBD1 (5 bases). V gave up 7 bases and J gave up 6 bases, with 7 bases separating them. The CDR3 has 10 residues. Germline CDR1 and CDR2: SNHLY and FYNNEI. CDR3 coding DNA: TGTGCCAGCACTAGGGGCGAGCAGTACTTC. Translating it yields CASTRGEQYF.

The rearrangement links TRBV7-3 to TRBJ2-2; 10 positions agree with TRBD1. With V trimmed by 5 bases and J by 4 bases, 4 bases remained unmatched. Germline lookup yields CDR1 SGHTA and CDR2 FQGTGA. The CDR3 has 15 amino acids. The CDR3 coding sequence is TGTGCCAGCAGCAGGGACAGGGGTACCACCGGGGAGCTGTTTTTT. This codes for CASSRDRGTTGELFF.

The chain links TRBV5-1 to TRBJ2-1, with D tentatively TRBD1 (5 bases). Germline V gives CDR1 SGHRS, CDR2 YFSETQ. The V and J ends lost 3 bases and 6 bases respectively, with 10 bases between them. This CDR3 has 13 residues. In nucleotides, the CDR3 is TGCGCCAGCAGCTGGGGCCCTTCCAATGAGCAGTTCTTC. This translates into CASSWGPSNEQFF.

J is TRBJ2-1 and V is TRBV6-1; TRBD1 matches 10 bases. Germline CDR1 MNHNS, CDR2 SASEGT. CDR3 length: 15 amino acids. Unmatched junction bases numbered 7, after V lost 1 base and J lost 10 bases. The CDR3 region has the DNA TGTGCCAGCAGTGAAGACCGACAGGGGGCTTGGGAGCAGTTCTTC. It translates to CASSEDRQGAWEQFF.

The chain uses TRBV28 and TRBJ1-4; no clear D. Trimming stripped 5 bases from V and 0 bases from J, with 16 bases between. The CDR3 runs 17 residues. Germline V gene sequence: CDR1 MDHEN, CDR2 SYDVKM. The CDR3 here is CASSQIKTGTTNEKLFF. The CDR3 DNA sequence: TGTGCCAGCAGTCAAATAAAAACCGGGACAACTAATGAAAAACTGTTTTTT.

This chain joins TRBV18 and TRBJ2-7; 9 nucleotides align to TRBD2. The CDR3 covers 14 residues. The V gene end was trimmed by 6 bases and the J gene end by 4 bases; junction bases not matched to a gene: 7. Germline V lookup: CDR1 KGHSH, CDR2 LQKENI. CDR3 residues: CASSFSGSRYEQYF. The CDR3 DNA follows: TGTGCCAGCTCCTTTAGCGGGAGCAGGTACGAGCAGTACTTC.

This chain joins TRBV2 and TRBJ2-7; 7 nucleotides agree with TRBD2. The trim removed 4 bases at V and 0 bases at J, leaving 6 bases unmatched. This CDR3 region has 15 residues. Germline V gene data show CDR1 as SNHLY and CDR2 as FYNNEI. CDR3 sequence: CASSGTASGSYEQYF. The CDR3 bases are TGTGCCAGCAGTGGTACGGCTAGCGGCTCCTACGAGCAGTACTTC.

J is TRBJ2-5 and V is TRBV30, with D possibly TRBD2 on 5 matching bases. The end of the DNA aligns better with TRBJ2-7, so the J call may be wrong. The CDR3 sequence is 13 residues long. Germline V gene data show CDR1 as GTSNPN and CDR2 as SVGIG (reference sequence). CDR3 sequence: CAWSAGRYAEQYF. The CDR3 coding sequence is TGTGCCTGGAGCGCGGGCCGTTATGCCGAGCAGTACTTC.

V and J are TRBV11-2 and TRBJ2-4, with TRBD1 matching 8 bases. Germline CDR1 SGHAT, CDR2 FQNNGV. After removal of 5 bases from V and 0 bases from J, the junction contained 6 bases not matched to a gene. This CDR3 comprises 16 residues. DNA for the CDR3: TGTGCCAGCAGCCTCAGACAGGGGATAGCCAAAAACATTCAGTACTTC. Protein product: CASSLRQGIAKNIQYF.

V is TRBV6-5 and J is TRBJ1-2, with D possibly TRBD1 on 6 matching bases. Germline V gene sequence: CDR1 MNHEY, CDR2 SVGAGI. This CDR3 spans 14 amino acids. V was shortened by 6 bases and J by 1 base, with 12 bases between the two germline ends. The DNA for the CDR3 is TGTGCCAGCAGCCTGGGACACCATAACTATGGCTACACCTTC. This sequence encodes CASSLGHHNYGYTF.

The chain combines TRBV27 with TRBJ1-1, with 12 bases identical to TRBD1. The CDR3 totals 16 residues. After removal of 5 bases from V and 7 bases from J, the junction contained 11 bases not matched to a gene. Germline assignment: CDR1 MNHEY and CDR2 SMNVEV (reference sequence). The CDR3 sequence: CASSHPWDRGRGEAFF. The CDR3 nucleotides read TGTGCCAGCAGTCACCCATGGGACAGGGGGCGGGGTGAAGCTTTCTTT.

The chain combines TRBV2 with TRBJ2-5; D may be TRBD2 (6 bases). The end of the DNA is better explained by TRBJ2-7, so the J call may be wrong. The CDR3 loop spans 14 amino acids. Germline V gene data show CDR1 as SNHLY and CDR2 as FYNNEI. CDR3 loop: CASSLLAGSYEQYF. For the CDR3, the DNA is TGTGCCAGCAGTCTGTTGGCGGGGAGCTACGAGCAGTACTTC.

The chain recombines TRBV28 with TRBJ2-3, with 7 positions matching TRBD2. CDR3 length: 17 amino acids. V trimming: 2 bases; J trimming: 5 bases; junction bases outside the gene matches: 13. Germline V gene data show CDR1 as MDHEN and CDR2 as SYDVKM. Here the CDR3 reads CASSLPQSGAGGDTQYF. CDR3 coding DNA: TGTGCCAGCAGTTTACCCCAAAGCGGGGCGGGCGGAGATACGCAGTATTTT.

J is TRBJ2-5 and V is TRBV9; 8 bases line up with TRBD1. CDR1 and CDR2 from the germline V gene are SGDLS and YYNGEE. V shed 4 bases, J shed 1 base, and the junction held 6 bases outside the gene matches. This CDR3 is 15 amino acids long. CDR3 sequence: CASSPGDRIQETQYF. The CDR3 DNA reads as TGTGCCAGCAGCCCCGGGGACAGGATCCAAGAGACCCAGTACTTC.